The clone carrying this T cell receptor beta chain occurred once. These data are taken from a study of T cells after somatic rescue of genetic block. The CDR3 spans 14 residues. Germline V gene sequence: CDR1 MNHEY, CDR2 SVGAGI. The junction had 10 bases not matched to a gene; V was cut back by 7 bases and J by 7 bases. Assay used: immunoSEQ multiplex PCR; TCRdb lists only in-frame clones, some missing. The sample holds 13,000 to 15,000 clones, roughly 70% seen once. Material for sequencing was peripheral blood mononuclear cells (PBMCs). V and J are TRBV6-5 and TRBJ1-2; 9 bases align to TRBD1. This sequence originates from a man younger than 35. The CDR3 coding sequence is TGTGCCAGCAAATGGACAGGGGATAAAGGTGGCTACACCTTC. Amino acid sequence: CASKWTGDKGGYTF.